The T cell receptor (beta chain) under discussion was sequenced for a study of tumor-infiltrating lymphocytes in oesophageal squamous cell carcinoma. One entry per CDR3 protein results from TCRdb running MiXCR on the PCR reads. Seen here are just over 8,500 distinct CDR3 sequences, less than 75% observed once, and the top ten hold 35% to 40%. This CDR3 has 13 amino acids. CDR1 and CDR2 from the germline V gene are SGHVS and FNYEAQ. By frequency in the sample, this clonotype is medium-sized. The sequence derives from a female donor with esophageal squamous cell carcinoma. The source material was esophageal tumor tissue. The rearrangement uses TRBV7-6 and TRBJ2-1; 9 positions match TRBD1. The J call may be faulty, since TRBJ2-7 better matches the DNA end. The CDR3 sequence is CASSQGQGREQYF. The CDR3 DNA reads TGTGCCAGCAGCCAAGGACAGGGGCGCGAGCAGTACTTC.